The 31 T cell receptor beta chains given below trace back to one sample, sequenced in a study of T cell responses to AZD1222 COVID-19 vaccine listed by TCRdb under 2021. Libraries were constructed by the immunoSEQ multiplex PCR assay. The table comes from immuneACCESS by way of TCRdb, which keeps in-frame sequences with V and J called. Part of the clones is missing from these tables; in studies checked, under half for an unresolved V gene and the rest for unknown reasons. For this sample there are some 47,000 clones; 75% to 85% appear just once. The ten largest account for around 52% of the sample. The sample's time point label, in plain terms: baseline before first vaccination. The sequencing here drew on peripheral blood, taken on day 0 of AZD1222 vaccination. These receptors came from an adult in good health.

The chain is built from TRBV7-9 and TRBJ2-1; 9 nucleotides match TRBD2. J was trimmed by 8 bases and V by 5 bases; bases with no gene match: 10. Germline V gives CDR1 SEHNR, CDR2 FQNEAQ (reference sequence). The CDR3 has 15 amino acids. DNA for the CDR3: TGTGCCAGCAGCACCGAACTAGCGGGTATGGATGAGCAGTTCTTC. Encoded protein: CASSTELAGMDEQFF.

This chain links TRBV5-6 with TRBJ2-7; D gene uncertain. There are 14 residues in the CDR3. V dropped 4 bases and J dropped 5 bases, with 16 bases sitting between them. Per germline, CDR1 SGHDT and CDR2 YYEEEE. Here the CDR3 reads CASSLDVLGDEQYF. For the CDR3, the DNA is TGTGCCAGCAGCCTGGACGTCCTTGGGGACGAGCAGTACTTC.

This clone has only one observation. This chain joins TRBV19 and TRBJ2-2, with D perhaps TRBD1 (5 bases). Germline V gene sequence: CDR1 LNHDA, CDR2 SQIVND (reference sequence). Trimming stripped 9 bases from V and 2 bases from J, with 13 bases between. The CDR3 is made up of 14 amino acids. CDR3 residues: CASHMGRNTGELFF. The DNA of the CDR3 is TGTGCCAGCCATATGGGGCGAAACACCGGGGAGCTGTTTTTT.

V and J are TRBV12-5 and TRBJ1-5; unclear D gene. The V end was cut by 7 bases, the J end by 1 base, with 8 bases between. Germline V CDR1 and CDR2: LGHNT, FRNRAP. The CDR3 length is 13 residues. For the CDR3, the DNA is TGTGCTAGTGCACGGGCCAGCAATCAGCCCCAGCATTTT. Protein sequence: CASARASNQPQHF.

This clone was observed a single time. V usage is TRBV27 and J usage is TRBJ1-2, with TRBD1 identical over 10 bases. J lost 3 bases, V lost 10 bases, and 5 bases had no gene match. Germline CDR1 is MNHEY and CDR2 is SMNVEV (reference sequence). The CDR3 is 13 residues long. The CDR3, as DNA: TGTGCCACAAGACAGGGGGCTCACTATGGCTACACCTTC. Translation gives CATRQGAHYGYTF.

This clone was counted a single time. The chain employs TRBV5-5 and TRBJ1-1; 9 bases align to TRBD1. Germline CDR1 reads SGHKS; CDR2 reads YYEKEE (reference sequence). The CDR3 covers 15 residues. The J segment lost 5 bases and the V segment lost 4 bases, leaving 9 bases of the junction unmatched. CDR3 DNA: TGTGCCAGCAGCGGAACACAGGGGGCAGGGACTGAAGCTTTCTTT. Translating gives CASSGTQGAGTEAFF.

The chain is built from TRBV28 and TRBJ2-2; D might be TRBD2 (5 bases). The germline V gene has CDR1 MDHEN and CDR2 SYDVKM. This CDR3 region has 16 residues. V was cut by 3 bases and J by 5 bases, with 16 bases left in between. The CDR3 bases are TGTGCCAGCAGTTTCCGCCCAGGTTCGGGGACCGGGGAGCTGTTTTTT. Encoded protein: CASSFRPGSGTGELFF. The entire variable domain, with the rest obtained from reference TRBV28 and TRBJ2-2, is as follows: DVKVTQSSRYLVKRTGEKVFLECVQDMDHENMFWYRQDPGLGLRLIYFSYDVKMKEKGDIPEGYSVSREKKERFSLILESASTNQTSMYLCASSFRPGSGTGELFFGEGSRLTVL.

V is TRBV6-2 or TRBV6-3 and J is TRBJ2-7, with 8 bases identical to TRBD2. Germline values: CDR1 MNHEY, CDR2 SVGEGT. The V segment lost 2 bases and the J segment 2 bases; nucleotides outside the gene matches: 5. This CDR3 is built from 15 residues. CDR3 region: CASSYSGRPPYEQYF. Here the CDR3 DNA reads TGTGCCAGCAGTTACAGCGGGAGACCCCCCTACGAGCAGTACTTC.

The V gene is TRBV2, the J gene TRBJ2-3; a possible D gene is TRBD1 (6 bases). The CDR3 length is 14 residues. The V gene lost 8 bases and the J gene lost 1 base, with 13 bases spanning the gap. Germline values: CDR1 SNHLY, CDR2 FYNNEI. The CDR3 here is CASLGRTGTDTQYF. CDR3 bases: TGTGCCAGCCTAGGAAGGACAGGCACAGATACGCAGTATTTT.

The chain couples TRBV28 to TRBJ2-4; D perhaps matches TRBD1 (5 bases). This CDR3 has 13 residues. The V end lost 11 bases, the J end lost 4 bases, and 15 bases lay between the germline ends. Germline V lookup: CDR1 MDHEN, CDR2 SYDVKM. In DNA, the CDR3 is TGTGCCGTGGGGCAGGGCCTTAAAAACATTCAGTACTTC. Its protein product is CAVGQGLKNIQYF.

This chain connects TRBV7-2 to TRBJ1-5, with unresolved D. Germline V gene sequence: CDR1 SGHTA, CDR2 FQGNSA. V lost 5 bases and J 0 bases, leaving 11 bases between the germline ends. CDR3 length equals 15 residues. The DNA of the CDR3 is TGTGCCAGCAGCCCCGGCGCGTCTAGCAATCAGCCCCAGCATTTT. This codes for CASSPGASSNQPQHF. The full variable domain, completed using reference TRBV7-2 and TRBJ1-5, is GAGVSQSPSNKVTEKGKDVELRCDPISGHTALYWYRQSLGQGLEFLIYFQGNSAPDKSGLPSDRFSAERTGGSVSTLTIQRTQQEDSAVYLCASSPGASSNQPQHFGDGTRLSIL.

The J gene is TRBJ1-2, the V gene TRBV6-5; no clear D gene. V gave up 7 bases and J gave up 3 bases, with 15 bases separating them. Germline loops: CDR1 MNHEY, CDR2 SVGAGI. This CDR3 is 14 amino acids long. The CDR3 is CASNHRGRDYGYTF. The CDR3 DNA follows: TGTGCCAGCAATCATCGAGGGCGAGACTATGGCTACACCTTC.

This chain links TRBV21-1 with TRBJ2-7; the tabulated D call, TRBD2, remains unverified against the DNA. TRBV21-1 is reported as a pseudogene. This CDR3 contains 14 residues. CDR3 protein: CASNIGSAGYEQYF. CDR3 bases: TGTGCCAGCAACATAGGGAGTGCCGGGTACGAGCAGTACTTC.

This chain connects TRBV4-1 to TRBJ1-1; 7 bases are shared with TRBD1. Germline V gene lookup returns CDR1 MGHRA and CDR2 YSYEKL. V lost 5 bases and J lost 4; bases outside the gene matches: 7. The CDR3 runs 14 residues. Here the CDR3 reads CASSEGRGSTEAFF. Here the CDR3 DNA reads TGCGCCAGCAGCGAAGGCAGGGGGTCCACTGAAGCTTTCTTT.

This clone has a single count. This rearrangement joins TRBV16 to TRBJ1-5; 7 bases fit TRBD1. In germline, CDR1 is KGHSY, CDR2 FQNENV. The CDR3 is 15 amino acids. Unmatched junction bases numbered 1, after V lost 0 bases and J lost 2 bases. The DNA of the CDR3 is TGTGCCAGCAGCCAATCCGGACAGGGCAATCAGCCCCAGCATTTT. This encodes CASSQSGQGNQPQHF.

CDR3 coding DNA: TGTGCCAGCAGCGTAGTGGGACGAGACCTTACCTACGAGCAGTACTTC. Translated, it gives CASSVVGRDLTYEQYF. V is TRBV9 and J is TRBJ2-7, with D perhaps TRBD1 or TRBD2 (5 bases each). Germline V gives CDR1 SGDLS, CDR2 YYNGEE. Trimming took off 0 bases at V and 2 bases at J, with 15 bases between the two ends. The CDR3 sequence is 16 residues long.

This chain links TRBV5-4 with TRBJ2-3, with a weak D call TRBD2 (5 bases). Looked up from germline, CDR1 is SGHNT and CDR2 is YYREEE (reference sequence). The V and J ends lost 1 base and 6 bases respectively, with 6 bases between them. The CDR3 runs to 12 residues. This CDR3 is CASSLPGDTQYF. The CDR3 coding sequence is TGTGCCAGCAGCTTGCCGGGGGATACGCAGTATTTT.

V and J are TRBV11-3 and TRBJ2-2; either TRBD1 or TRBD2 may supply D (5 bases each). CDR3 length equals 17 residues. V lost 6 bases, J lost 6 bases, and 23 bases lay in between. Germline CDR1 SGHNT, CDR2 YENEEA. CDR3 coding DNA: TGTGCCAGCAGTCCCGGGGCTTTAAGGGAAAGGGCCGGGGAGCTGTTTTTT. Translating gives CASSPGALRERAGELFF.

The V gene is TRBV6-6, the J gene TRBJ1-3, with D possibly TRBD1 on 5 matching bases. The CDR3 is 14 amino acids. Trimming shortened V by 5 bases and J by 2 bases, and 10 bases separated the two germline ends. CDR1 and CDR2 from the germline V gene are MNHNY and SVGAGI (reference sequence). This chain's CDR3 is CASSLGTAGNTIYF. For the CDR3, the DNA is TGTGCCAGCAGTCTGGGGACTGCTGGAAACACCATATATTTT.

This clone was found many times. V is TRBV5-1 and J is TRBJ2-3; TRBD2 matches at 10 bases. Germline V gives CDR1 SGHRS, CDR2 YFSETQ. CDR3 length equals 15 residues. The trim removed 6 bases at V and 2 bases at J, leaving 6 bases unmatched. The chain's CDR3 is CASTTGTSVTDTQYF. CDR3 sequence (DNA): TGCGCCAGCACCACCGGGACTAGCGTCACAGATACGCAGTATTTT.

The chain is built from TRBV5-1 and TRBJ2-1; unclear D gene. The CDR3 consists of 13 residues. V was cut by 4 bases and J by 5 bases, with 10 bases left in between. Germline lookup yields CDR1 SGHRS and CDR2 YFSETQ. The CDR3 sequence is CASSPLTDNEQFF. CDR3 nucleotides: TGCGCCAGCAGCCCTCTTACGGACAATGAGCAGTTCTTC.

This clone was seen a few times. DNA for the CDR3: TGTGCCAGCAGCTTAGCGGGGACAGTGGGTAATCAGCCCCAGCATTTT. Residues: CASSLAGTVGNQPQHF. The genes are TRBV7-2 and TRBJ1-5; 7 bases fit TRBD1. CDR3 length: 16 residues. Looked up from germline, CDR1 is SGHTA and CDR2 is FQGNSA. After removal of 0 bases from V and 4 bases from J, the junction contained 6 bases not matched to a gene.

The rearrangement joins TRBV27 to TRBJ2-7; 8 nucleotides align to TRBD1. Per the germline V gene, CDR1 is MNHEY and CDR2 is SMNVEV (reference sequence). The CDR3 spans 15 residues. V dropped 5 bases and J dropped 7; count of bases not matched to a gene: 13. CDR3 sequence reads: CASSLQTGAVLEQYF. Here the CDR3 DNA reads TGTGCCAGCAGTCTACAGACAGGGGCGGTCCTAGAGCAGTACTTC.

The chain carries TRBV13 and TRBJ2-7; 15 bases map to TRBD2. CDR1 and CDR2 from the germline V gene are PRHDT and FYEKMQ (reference sequence). V lost 5 bases to trimming and J lost 1 base; unmatched junction nucleotides: 9. This CDR3 is built from 18 residues. The CDR3 sequence is CASSPGLAGGILSYEQYF. In DNA, the CDR3 is TGTGCCAGCAGCCCCGGACTAGCGGGGGGGATTCTATCCTACGAGCAGTACTTC.

The chain employs TRBV3-1 (or the pseudogene TRBV3-2) and TRBJ1-1; D gene unclear. CDR3 length equals 14 residues. Germline CDR1 and CDR2: LGHDT and YNNKEL (reference sequence). V gave up 0 bases and J gave up 5 bases, with 10 bases separating them. The CDR3 DNA sequence: TGTGCCAGCAGCCAAGACACCCTTAGGACTGAAGCTTTCTTT. This translates into CASSQDTLRTEAFF.

The V call is TRBV6-5, the J call TRBJ2-3, with 8 bases matching TRBD2. V dropped 6 bases and J dropped 5; count of bases not matched to a gene: 10. There are 15 residues in the CDR3. From germline, CDR1 is MNHEY and CDR2 SVGAGI. Written as DNA, the CDR3 is TGTGCCAGCAGCCTACGCGGGGGGCCGGGAGATACGCAGTATTTT. This translates into CASSLRGGPGDTQYF.

The chain couples TRBV6-5 to TRBJ1-6; TRBD1 is a possible D gene (5 bases). With 7 bases removed from V and 6 bases from J, the gap between germline ends came to 10 bases. Germline CDR1 is MNHEY and CDR2 is SVGAGI. This CDR3 region has 13 residues. CDR3: CASKGATNSPLHF. The DNA of the CDR3 is TGTGCCAGCAAAGGGGCGACTAATTCACCCCTCCACTTT.

J is TRBJ2-3 and V is TRBV5-1; perhaps TRBD1 as D (6 bases). Trimming removed 4 bases from V and 6 bases from J, with 15 bases in between. CDR1 and CDR2 from the germline V gene are SGHRS and YFSETQ. The CDR3 loop spans 14 amino acids. CDR3 in DNA: TGCGCCAGCAGCCCCGGACAGACCAAGGATACGCAGTATTTT. This encodes CASSPGQTKDTQYF. Together with reference TRBV5-1 and TRBJ2-3, the CDR3 gives the full variable domain: KAGVTQTPRYLIKTRGQQVTLSCSPISGHRSVSWYQQTPGQGLQFLFEYFSETQRNKGNFPGRFSGRQFSNSRSEMNVSTLELGDSALYLCASSPGQTKDTQYFGPGTRLTVL.

The chain couples TRBV21-1 to TRBJ2-5; the table's D gene call, TRBD2, was not cross checked with the DNA. TRBV21-1 is an annotated pseudogene. This CDR3 is built from 12 residues. Written as DNA, the CDR3 is TGTGCCCCTTCCCCGTACCAAGAGACCCAGTACTTC. Protein: CAPSPYQETQYF.

J is TRBJ2-3 and V is TRBV7-3; the D call may be TRBD1 or TRBD2 (5 bases each). The V gene lost 2 bases and the J gene lost 6 bases, with 12 bases spanning the gap. The CDR3 sequence is 14 residues long. Germline V gives CDR1 SGHTA, CDR2 FQGTGA. The CDR3 is CASSLGTSGDTQYF. CDR3 nucleotides: TGTGCCAGCAGCTTAGGGACGTCAGGCGATACGCAGTATTTT.

The V gene is TRBV6-5, the J gene TRBJ2-2; 9 bases line up with TRBD2. The CDR3 sequence is 15 residues long. J was trimmed by 5 bases and V by 2 bases; bases with no gene match: 3. The V gene's germline CDR1 is MNHEY and CDR2 SVGAGI. CDR3 bases: TGTGCCAGCAGTTACGGTGCGGGAGGGACCGGGGAGCTGTTTTTT. This codes for CASSYGAGGTGELFF.